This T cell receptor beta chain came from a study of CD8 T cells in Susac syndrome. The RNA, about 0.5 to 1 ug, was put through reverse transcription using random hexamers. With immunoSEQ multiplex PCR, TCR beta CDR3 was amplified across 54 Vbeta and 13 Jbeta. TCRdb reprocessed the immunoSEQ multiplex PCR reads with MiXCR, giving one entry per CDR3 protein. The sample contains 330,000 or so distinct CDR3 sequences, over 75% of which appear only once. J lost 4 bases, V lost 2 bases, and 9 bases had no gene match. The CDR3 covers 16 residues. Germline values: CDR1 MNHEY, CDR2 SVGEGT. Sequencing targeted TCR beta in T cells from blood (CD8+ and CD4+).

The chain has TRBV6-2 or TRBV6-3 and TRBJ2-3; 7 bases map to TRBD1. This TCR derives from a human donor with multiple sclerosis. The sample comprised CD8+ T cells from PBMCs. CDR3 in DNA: TGTGCCAGCAGTTACGGAACAGGGGAAGAGGCAGATACGCAGTATTTT. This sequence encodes CASSYGTGEEADTQYF.